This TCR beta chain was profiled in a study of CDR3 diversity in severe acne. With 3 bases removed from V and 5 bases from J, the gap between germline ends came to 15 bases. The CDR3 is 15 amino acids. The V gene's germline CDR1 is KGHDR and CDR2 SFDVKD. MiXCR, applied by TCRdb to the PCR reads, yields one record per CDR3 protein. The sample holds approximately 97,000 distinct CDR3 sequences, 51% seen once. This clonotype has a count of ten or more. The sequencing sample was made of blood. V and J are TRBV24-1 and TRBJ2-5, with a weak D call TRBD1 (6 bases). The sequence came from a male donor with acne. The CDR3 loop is CATSDDRDTRETQYF. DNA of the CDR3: TGTGCCACCAGTGATGACCGGGACACCCGGGAGACCCAGTACTTC.